A single sample is the source of the 30 T cell receptor beta chains below, sequenced in a study of OX40 agonist ivuxolimab in advanced cancers. Assay used: immunoSEQ multiplex PCR; TCRdb lists only in-frame clones, some missing. The sample consists of over 150,000 clones, 94% of them appearing once. This specimen consisted of CD4+ or CD8+ T cells sorted from blood, obtained in a trial of the OX40 agonist ivuxolimab. Receptors were obtained from an adult with an advanced solid tumor such as melanoma, head and neck, liver or kidney cancer.

The chain employs TRBV10-3 and TRBJ2-3; either TRBD1 or TRBD2 may supply D (5 bases each). V was clipped by 2 bases and J by 0 bases, with 9 bases between them. The CDR3 covers 15 residues. From germline, CDR1 is ENHRY and CDR2 SYGVKD. In DNA, the CDR3 is TGTGCCATCAGTGAGCGGGACCCTAGCACAGATACGCAGTATTTT. Translation gives CAISERDPSTDTQYF.

The V gene is TRBV18, the J gene TRBJ1-1, with TRBD1 matching over 9 bases. CDR3 length: 15 residues. V shed 6 bases, J shed 1 base, and the junction held 6 bases outside the gene matches. Germline CDR1 reads KGHSH; CDR2 reads LQKENI. The chain's CDR3 is CASSPGQGRNTEAFF. CDR3 nucleotide sequence: TGTGCCAGCTCGCCGGGACAGGGCAGGAACACTGAAGCTTTCTTT.

This chain uses TRBV4-2 with TRBJ1-1; D is perhaps TRBD1 (6 bases). CDR1 and CDR2 (germline): LGHNA, YNFKEQ. The CDR3 has 13 amino acids. V dropped 0 bases and J dropped 5 bases, with 7 bases sitting between them. For the CDR3, the DNA is TGTGCCAGCAGCCAAGATACAGGGACTGAAGCTTTCTTT. It codes for CASSQDTGTEAFF.

This clone was seen once. The V call is TRBV6-5, the J call TRBJ1-6; D gene ambiguous. The ends were cut back, 6 bases at V and 8 bases at J, with 8 bases in the middle. Germline CDR1 is MNHEY and CDR2 is SVGAGI. This CDR3 contains 12 residues. CDR3 in DNA: TGTGCCAGCAGGGACGGCTATTCACCCCTCCACTTT. Amino acid sequence: CASRDGYSPLHF.

The J gene is TRBJ2-3, the V gene TRBV7-3; D ambiguous. Germline CDR1 and CDR2: SGHTA and FQGTGA. V lost 5 bases to trimming and J lost 3 bases, with 12 bases between them. This CDR3 has 14 amino acids. In DNA form, the CDR3 reads TGTGCCAGCAGCCCCCATCTAGTGACAGATACGCAGTATTTT. Its translation: CASSPHLVTDTQYF.

This chain connects TRBV11-2 to TRBJ1-5; 7 bases map to TRBD1. The CDR3 spans 15 residues. V gave up 5 bases and J gave up 5 bases; unmatched junction bases: 9. The V gene's germline CDR1 is SGHAT and CDR2 FQNNGV. The CDR3 region is CASSQTGYFDQPQHF. The CDR3 DNA sequence: TGTGCCAGCAGCCAGACAGGGTATTTCGATCAGCCCCAGCATTTT.

This clone has a single count. The chain combines TRBV5-4 with TRBJ2-1; the D gene is possibly TRBD1 (5 bases). There are 15 residues in the CDR3. CDR1 SGHNT and CDR2 YYREEE come from the germline V gene (reference sequence). V dropped 2 bases and J dropped 0 bases, with 9 bases sitting between them. The CDR3 loop is CASSFDSNSYNEQFF. Written as DNA, the CDR3 is TGTGCCAGCAGCTTCGACAGTAACTCCTACAATGAGCAGTTCTTC.

This clone was seen only once. The rearrangement links TRBV9 to TRBJ2-5; D gene ambiguous. The V end lost 0 bases, the J end lost 5 bases, and 14 bases lay between the germline ends. Germline lookup yields CDR1 SGDLS and CDR2 YYNGEE. The CDR3 is 15 amino acids. CDR3 region: CASSVAEGVGETQYF. CDR3 in DNA: TGTGCCAGCAGCGTAGCGGAAGGCGTCGGGGAGACCCAGTACTTC.

The gene calls are TRBV19 and TRBJ1-6; 8 nucleotides align to TRBD1. The junction had 4 bases not matched to a gene; V was cut back by 3 bases and J by 6 bases. This CDR3 spans 15 amino acids. The germline V gene has CDR1 LNHDA and CDR2 SQIVND (reference sequence). In nucleotides, the CDR3 is TGTGCCAGTAGTATGCCCACAGGGGGTAATTCACCCCTCCACTTT. It yields the protein CASSMPTGGNSPLHF.

The chain couples TRBV6-6 to TRBJ1-1, with 8 bases identical to TRBD1. V shed 4 bases, J shed 4 bases, and the junction held 8 bases outside the gene matches. CDR1 is MNHNY and CDR2 is SVGAGI in the germline V gene (reference sequence). CDR3 length equals 15 residues. The CDR3 coding sequence is TGTGCCAGCAGTTGGTCGGACAGGGCGCCCACTGAAGCTTTCTTT. Translating it yields CASSWSDRAPTEAFF.

The chain has TRBV11-3 and TRBJ2-2, with 14 bases identical to TRBD2. The length of the CDR3 is 19 residues. V was pared by 5 bases and J by 4 bases, with 12 bases of the junction left unmatched. The V gene's germline CDR1 is SGHNT and CDR2 YENEEA. CDR3: CASSREGTSGGRGTGELFF. As DNA, the CDR3 is TGTGCCAGCAGCCGCGAGGGGACTAGCGGGGGACGGGGCACCGGGGAGCTGTTTTTT.

The chain has TRBV7-2 and TRBJ2-7, with 8 bases aligning to TRBD2. The CDR3 extends over 16 amino acids. The V gene's germline CDR1 is SGHTA and CDR2 FQGNSA. Trimming at V came to 5 bases and at J to 2 bases, leaving 11 bases not matched to a gene. CDR3 DNA: TGTGCCAGCAGCCCCCGTCGGGCGGGAGGCCCCTACGAGCAGTACTTC. It yields the protein CASSPRRAGGPYEQYF.

The chain joins TRBV5-1 to TRBJ1-2, with no clear D. V was clipped by 6 bases and J by 3 bases, with 15 bases between them. The CDR3 has 14 residues. The germline gives CDR1 SGHRS, CDR2 YFSETQ. CDR3 sequence: CASTGEATDYGYTF. The CDR3 nucleotides read TGCGCCAGCACCGGGGAGGCCACGGACTATGGCTACACCTTC.

The chain carries TRBV6-6 and TRBJ1-2, with D uncertain. Trimming removed 4 bases at V and 3 bases at J, with 15 bases between. Germline V gives CDR1 MNHNY, CDR2 SVGAGI (reference sequence). The CDR3 runs 15 residues. CDR3 protein: CASSSDTGAHYGYTF. CDR3 DNA: TGTGCCAGCAGTTCAGACACTGGAGCTCACTATGGCTACACCTTC.

CDR3 bases: TGTGCCAGCAGCAAAGAAGGCCAGGGGGCTCGTCTAGCCAACCACCGAAGCTCCTACGAGCAGTACTTC. Translation: CASSKEGQGARLANHRSSYEQYF. The chain joins TRBV21-1 to TRBJ2-7; TRBD1, the D gene given by the table, was not confirmed from the DNA. TRBV21-1 has pseudogene status. This CDR3 region has 23 residues.

The CDR3 region is CASSRGQTMNTEAFF. The DNA of the CDR3 is TGTGCCAGCAGCCGGGGACAGACGATGAACACTGAAGCTTTCTTT. The V and J genes are TRBV5-5 and TRBJ1-1, with 7 bases matching TRBD1. Germline CDR1 reads SGHKS; CDR2 reads YYEKEE (reference sequence). The CDR3 sequence is 15 residues long. The V segment lost 4 bases and the J segment 0 bases; nucleotides outside the gene matches: 6.

Worth noting for this clone: Other nucleotide sequences from this sample produce the same CDR3. The J gene is TRBJ2-7, the V gene TRBV28; D is unresolved. The CDR3 length is 12 residues. Trimming pared 3 bases from V and 0 bases from J, leaving 3 bases between. CDR1 and CDR2 from the germline V gene are MDHEN and SYDVKM. For the CDR3, the DNA is TGTGCCAGCAGTTTGTCCTCCTACGAGCAGTACTTC. This sequence encodes CASSLSSYEQYF.

The table lists this clone with a count of one. The chain links TRBV18 to TRBJ1-5; 7 bases are a match to TRBD1. Germline V gene lookup returns CDR1 KGHSH and CDR2 LQKENI. The ends lost 9 bases at V and 2 bases at J; junction bases unmatched: 4. This CDR3 spans 13 amino acids. The CDR3 DNA reads as TGTGCCAGTTCAGGGGGGGGCAATCAGCCCCAGCATTTT. Its translation is CASSGGGNQPQHF.

V is TRBV18 and J is TRBJ2-7, with 9 bases identical to TRBD1. CDR1 is KGHSH and CDR2 is LQKENI in the germline V gene. The junction had 6 bases not matched to a gene; V was cut back by 3 bases and J by 6 bases. There are 14 residues in the CDR3. CDR3 nucleotide sequence: TGTGCCAGCTCACCGGTAACAGGGGGCGGCGAGCAGTACTTC. Its protein is CASSPVTGGGEQYF.

Points on this clone: The conserved phenylalanine or tryptophan is not found at the CDR3 terminus, so this likely reflects a read error. The DNA is omitted, as the CDR3 cannot be located on it reliably, and the CDR3 follows TCRdb's listing. This chain uses TRBV19 with TRBJ2-3; whether TRBD1, the table's D call, matches the DNA was not checked. The CDR3 extends over 8 residues, inclusive of both ends. Germline V CDR1 and CDR2: LNHDA, SQIVND (reference sequence). This CDR3 reads CASNSRPQ.

The chain joins TRBV2 to TRBJ2-5; TRBD1 matches 8 bases. This CDR3 is 14 amino acids long. With V trimmed by 4 bases and J by 2 bases, 3 bases remained unmatched. Per germline, CDR1 SNHLY and CDR2 FYNNEI. The CDR3 DNA reads as TGTGCCAGCAGTGCCCGGACAGGGCAAGAGACCCAGTACTTC. Protein: CASSARTGQETQYF.

The rearrangement links TRBV6-5 to TRBJ1-1; 8 bases map to TRBD1. The V gene end was trimmed by 4 bases and the J gene end by 4 bases; junction bases not matched to a gene: 2. The CDR3 covers 13 residues. Germline CDR1 and CDR2: MNHEY and SVGAGI. CDR3 amino acids: CASSFDRGTEAFF. CDR3 coding DNA: TGTGCCAGCAGTTTCGACAGGGGCACTGAAGCTTTCTTT.

This sequence joins TRBV19 and TRBJ2-7; 9 nucleotides match TRBD1. V was pared by 4 bases and J by 4 bases, with 5 bases of the junction left unmatched. Germline values: CDR1 LNHDA, CDR2 SQIVND (reference sequence). This CDR3 contains 14 residues. CDR3 coding DNA: TGTGCCAGTAGTAGGGACAGGGTTGGTTACGAGCAGTACTTC. Residues: CASSRDRVGYEQYF.

This sequence joins TRBV14 and TRBJ2-7; D is ambiguous. CDR1 and CDR2 (germline): SGHDN, FVKESK. The CDR3 loop spans 11 amino acids. Trimming removed 1 base at V and 6 bases at J, with 4 bases between. CDR3 residues: CASSQGGEQYF. The CDR3 DNA is TGTGCCAGCAGCCAAGGTGGCGAGCAGTACTTC.

Only a few counts were recorded for this clone. The rearrangement joins TRBV6-4 to TRBJ1-5, with 8 nucleotides matching TRBD1. CDR3 length: 15 residues. J lost 5 bases, V lost 5 bases, and 8 bases had no gene match. Per germline, CDR1 MRHNA and CDR2 SNTAGT. CDR3 loop: CASSPGQGSDQPQHF. The CDR3 nucleotides read TGTGCCAGCAGTCCCGGACAGGGTTCGGATCAGCCCCAGCATTTT.

The J gene is TRBJ1-4, the V gene TRBV7-2; TRBD1 is a possible D gene (6 bases). V lost 5 bases and J 4 bases, leaving 17 bases between the germline ends. Germline V gives CDR1 SGHTA, CDR2 FQGNSA. The CDR3 runs to 16 residues. CDR3 DNA sequence: TGTGCCAGCAGCCCTAGTATGGGGGCGGGTAATGAAAAACTGTTTTTT. Translated: CASSPSMGAGNEKLFF.

This chain links TRBV10-1 with TRBJ2-3, with TRBD2 identical over 12 bases. CDR1 is WNHNN, CDR2 SYGVQD, per germline (reference sequence). J was trimmed by 4 bases and V by 5 bases; bases with no gene match: 4. This CDR3 contains 15 residues. CDR3 residues: CASSLTSGGSDTQYF. The CDR3 bases are TGCGCCAGCAGTTTGACTAGCGGGGGTTCAGATACGCAGTATTTT.

This clone was counted a single time. The identical CDR3 is also encoded by other nucleotide sequences in the sample. The rearrangement links TRBV19 to TRBJ1-6; possibly TRBD1 for D (5 bases). The CDR3 extends over 15 amino acids. With 4 bases removed from V and 5 bases from J, the gap between germline ends came to 12 bases. Germline CDR1 and CDR2: LNHDA and SQIVND (reference sequence). CDR3 sequence reads: CASSRRGEHNSPLHF. The CDR3 nucleotides read TGTGCCAGTAGTAGGCGGGGCGAACATAATTCACCCCTCCACTTT.

The V gene is TRBV29-1, the J gene TRBJ2-5; 7 bases line up with TRBD1. CDR3 length: 15 amino acids. V was pared by 6 bases and J by 5 bases, with 15 bases of the junction left unmatched. Per germline, CDR1 SQVTM and CDR2 ANQGSEA. The CDR3 region has the DNA TGCAGCGTCCAGCCGGTAGGGGGCGCCGGGGAGACCCAGTACTTC. Translation: CSVQPVGGAGETQYF.

The chain combines TRBV5-6 with TRBJ2-7; D possibly corresponds to TRBD1 (6 bases). The CDR3 sequence is 14 residues long. V lost 5 bases and J lost 2, with 14 bases in between. Germline V gene sequence: CDR1 SGHDT, CDR2 YYEEEE. CDR3 DNA sequence: TGTGCCAGCAGACGACAGGCCATTACCTACGAGCAGTACTTC. This translates into CASRRQAITYEQYF. The whole variable domain, filled in from reference TRBV5-6 and TRBJ2-7, reads DAGVTQSPTHLIKTRGQQVTLRCSPKSGHDTVSWYQQALGQGPQFIFQYYEEEERQRGNFPDRFSGHQFPNYSSELNVNALLLGDSALYLCASRRQAITYEQYFGPGTRLTVT.